One T cell receptor (beta chain) is described in this entry. Its specificity is not known. Deletions cut 11 bases from V and 4 bases from J, with 18 bases between. Germline-derived CDR1 and CDR2 are LNHDA and SQIVND (reference sequence). This CDR3 contains 14 residues. Assay: immunoSEQ multiplex PCR; the TCRdb copy retains only in-frame clones and omits some. The table records around 9,900 clones, roughly nine tenths of them present only once. Brentuximab vedotin exposure varied among the patients, all of whom had relapsed after autologous stem cell transplantation. The data belong to a study of PD-1 blockade in classical Hodgkin lymphoma. The overall study: Nivolumab was administered to patients intravenously at 3 mg/kg every 2 weeks. Study observations and caveats: Nothing has yet pinned down what causes the repertoire differences, possibly disease activity or prior therapy. CD8+ TCR diversity did not rise significantly by C4D1, unlike CD4+.

This sequence joins TRBV19 and TRBJ1-5; D unresolved. This specimen consisted of peripheral blood mononuclear cells (PBMCs), obtained at baseline. The TCR was taken from a human donor with classical Hodgkin lymphoma. This chain's CDR3 is CASTRWTANQPQHF. The DNA of the CDR3 is TGTGCCTCTACTAGGTGGACGGCAAATCAGCCCCAGCATTTT.